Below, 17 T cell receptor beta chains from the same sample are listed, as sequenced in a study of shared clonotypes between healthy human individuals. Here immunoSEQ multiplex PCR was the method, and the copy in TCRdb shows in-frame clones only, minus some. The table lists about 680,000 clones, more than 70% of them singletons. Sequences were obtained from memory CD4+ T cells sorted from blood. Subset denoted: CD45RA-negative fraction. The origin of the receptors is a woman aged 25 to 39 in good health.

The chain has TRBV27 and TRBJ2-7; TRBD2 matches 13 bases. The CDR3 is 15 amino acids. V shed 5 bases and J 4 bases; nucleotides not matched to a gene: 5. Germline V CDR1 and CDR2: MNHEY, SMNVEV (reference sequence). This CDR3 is CASSGRTSGRYEQYF. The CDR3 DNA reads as TGTGCCAGCAGTGGAAGGACTAGCGGGAGATACGAGCAGTACTTC.

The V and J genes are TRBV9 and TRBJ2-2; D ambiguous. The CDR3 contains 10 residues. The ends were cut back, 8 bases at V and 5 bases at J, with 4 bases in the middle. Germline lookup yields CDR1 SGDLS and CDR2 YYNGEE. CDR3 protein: CASITGELFF. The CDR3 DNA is TGTGCCAGTATAACCGGGGAGCTGTTTTTT.

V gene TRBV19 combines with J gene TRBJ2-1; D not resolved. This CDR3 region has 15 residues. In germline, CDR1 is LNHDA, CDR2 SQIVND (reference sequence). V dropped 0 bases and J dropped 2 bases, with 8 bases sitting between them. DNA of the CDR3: TGTGCCAGTAGTATAGACAGTTCCGCCTACAATGAGCAGTTCTTC. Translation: CASSIDSSAYNEQFF.

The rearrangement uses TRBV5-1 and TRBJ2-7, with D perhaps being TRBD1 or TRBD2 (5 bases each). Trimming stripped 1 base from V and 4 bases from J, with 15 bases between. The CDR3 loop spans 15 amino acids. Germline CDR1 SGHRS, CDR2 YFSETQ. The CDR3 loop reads CASSLRPGSSYEQYF. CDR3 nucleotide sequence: TGCGCCAGCAGCTTGAGGCCAGGGAGTAGTTACGAGCAGTACTTC.

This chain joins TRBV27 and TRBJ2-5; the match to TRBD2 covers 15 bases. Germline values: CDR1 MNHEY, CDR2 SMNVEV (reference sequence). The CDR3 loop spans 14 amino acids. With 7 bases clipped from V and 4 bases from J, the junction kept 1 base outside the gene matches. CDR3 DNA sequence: TGTGCCAGCATGGGACTAGCGGGAGGAGAGACCCAGTACTTC. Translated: CASMGLAGGETQYF.

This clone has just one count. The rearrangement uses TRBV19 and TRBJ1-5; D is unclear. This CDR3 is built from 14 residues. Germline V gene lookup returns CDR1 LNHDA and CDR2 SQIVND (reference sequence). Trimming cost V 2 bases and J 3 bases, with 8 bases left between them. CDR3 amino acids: CASSIIGHNQPQHF. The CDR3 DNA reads TGTGCCAGTAGTATAATAGGCCACAATCAGCCCCAGCATTTT. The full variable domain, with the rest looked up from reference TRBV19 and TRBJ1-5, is DGGITQSPKYLFRKEGQNVTLSCEQNLNHDAMYWYRQDPGQGLRLIYYSQIVNDFQKGDIAEGYSVSREKKESFPLTVTSAQKNPTAFYLCASSIIGHNQPQHFGDGTRLSIL.

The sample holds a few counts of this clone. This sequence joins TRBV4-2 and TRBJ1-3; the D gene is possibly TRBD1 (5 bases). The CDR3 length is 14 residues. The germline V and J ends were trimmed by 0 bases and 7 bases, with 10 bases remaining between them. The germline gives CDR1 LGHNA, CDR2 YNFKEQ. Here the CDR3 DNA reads TGTGCCAGCAGCCAAGATCAGGGTCGGAACACCATATATTTT. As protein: CASSQDQGRNTIYF.

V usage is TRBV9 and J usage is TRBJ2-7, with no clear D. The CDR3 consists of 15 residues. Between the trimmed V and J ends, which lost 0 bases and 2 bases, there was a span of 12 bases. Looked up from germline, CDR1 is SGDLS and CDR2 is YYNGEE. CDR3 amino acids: CASSVGTDQPYEQYF. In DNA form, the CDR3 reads TGTGCCAGCAGCGTAGGGACCGACCAGCCCTACGAGCAGTACTTC.

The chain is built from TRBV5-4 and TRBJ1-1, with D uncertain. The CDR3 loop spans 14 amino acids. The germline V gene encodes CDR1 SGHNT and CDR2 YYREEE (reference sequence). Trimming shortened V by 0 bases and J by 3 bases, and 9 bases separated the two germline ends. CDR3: CASSLGLAYTEAFF. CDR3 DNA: TGTGCCAGCAGCTTGGGCTTAGCGTACACTGAAGCTTTCTTT.

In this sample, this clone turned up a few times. Here the CDR3 DNA reads TGTGCCAGCAGCGCACAGGTGGACACTGAAGCTTTCTTT. It encodes CASSAQVDTEAFF. The chain uses TRBV7-7 and TRBJ1-1; TRBD1 is a possible D gene (5 bases). V gave up 5 bases and J gave up 3 bases, with 10 bases separating them. CDR3 length equals 13 residues. The germline CDR1 and CDR2 sequences are SSHAT and FNYEAQ (reference sequence).

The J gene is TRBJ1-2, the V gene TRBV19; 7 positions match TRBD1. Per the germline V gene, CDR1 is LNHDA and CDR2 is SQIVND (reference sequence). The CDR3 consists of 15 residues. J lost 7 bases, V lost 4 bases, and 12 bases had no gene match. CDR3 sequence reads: CASSKHGQVIGGYTF. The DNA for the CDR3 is TGTGCCAGTAGTAAACATGGACAGGTCATAGGTGGCTACACCTTC.

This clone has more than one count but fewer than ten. In DNA, the CDR3 is TGTGCCAGCAGTCCGCAGGTGAACACCGGGGAGCTGTTTTTT. Its protein product is CASSPQVNTGELFF. The rearrangement uses TRBV27 and TRBJ2-2; D is undetermined. The CDR3 runs 14 residues. V was cut by 5 bases and J by 1 base, with 8 bases left in between. From germline, CDR1 is MNHEY and CDR2 SMNVEV (reference sequence).

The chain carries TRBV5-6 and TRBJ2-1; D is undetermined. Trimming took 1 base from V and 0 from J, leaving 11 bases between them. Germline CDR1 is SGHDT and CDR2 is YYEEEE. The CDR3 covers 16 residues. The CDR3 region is CASSLWTDSSYNEQFF. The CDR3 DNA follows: TGTGCCAGCAGCTTGTGGACGGATAGCTCCTACAATGAGCAGTTCTTC.

CDR3 bases: TGTGCCACCCGGGCGGGCGGGGAGCTGTTTTTT. This gives the protein CATRAGGELFF. This sequence joins TRBV11-2 and TRBJ2-2; possible D gene TRBD2, 5 bases. This CDR3 is 11 amino acids long. The germline gives CDR1 SGHAT, CDR2 FQNNGV. Trimming removed 10 bases at V and 7 bases at J, with 10 bases between.

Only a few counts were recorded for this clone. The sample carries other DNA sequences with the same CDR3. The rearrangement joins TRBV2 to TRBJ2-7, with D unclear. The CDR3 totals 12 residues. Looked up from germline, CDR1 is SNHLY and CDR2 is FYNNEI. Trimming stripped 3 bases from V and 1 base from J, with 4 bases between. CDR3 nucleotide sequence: TGTGCCAGCAGTGAGTCTTCCTACGAGCAGTACTTC. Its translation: CASSESSYEQYF.

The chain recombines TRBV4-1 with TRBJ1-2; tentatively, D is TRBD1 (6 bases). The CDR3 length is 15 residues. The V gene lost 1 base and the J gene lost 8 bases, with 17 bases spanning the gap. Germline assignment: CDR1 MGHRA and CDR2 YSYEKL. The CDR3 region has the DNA TGCGCCAGCAGCCAAGCCTTCACAGGGTCTAGAGGCTACACCTTC. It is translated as CASSQAFTGSRGYTF.

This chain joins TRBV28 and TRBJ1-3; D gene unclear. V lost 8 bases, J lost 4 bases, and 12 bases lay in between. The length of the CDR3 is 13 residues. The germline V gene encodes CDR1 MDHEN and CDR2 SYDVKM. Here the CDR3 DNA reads TGTGCCAGCGGGGAGTTACAAGGAAACACCATATATTTT. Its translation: CASGELQGNTIYF. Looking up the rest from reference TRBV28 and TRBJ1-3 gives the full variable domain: DVKVTQSSRYLVKRTGEKVFLECVQDMDHENMFWYRQDPGLGLRLIYFSYDVKMKEKGDIPEGYSVSREKKERFSLILESASTNQTSMYLCASGELQGNTIYFGEGSWLTVV.